Below, 27 T cell receptor beta chains from the same sample are listed, as sequenced in a study of blood T cell repertoires in COVID-19. Profiled with immunoSEQ multiplex PCR; TCRdb holds only in-frame clones, not every one. The data show 300,000 or so clones, about nine tenths seen once. Source material: peripheral blood. The source of these receptors is a woman between 25 and 40 years old who had recovered from COVID-19.

The chain recombines TRBV9 with TRBJ2-5, with a weak D call TRBD2 (6 bases). This CDR3 spans 17 amino acids. With 4 bases removed from V and 5 bases from J, the gap between germline ends came to 24 bases. Germline CDR1 reads SGDLS; CDR2 reads YYNGEE. The CDR3 DNA reads TGTGCCAGCAGCCCACTACCGGAGGGCAGAAGCGGCGAGACCCAGTACTTC. Translated: CASSPLPEGRSGETQYF. Full variable domain (rest looked up from reference TRBV9 and TRBJ2-5): DSGVTQTPKHLITATGQRVTLRCSPRSGDLSVYWYQQSLDQGLQFLIQYYNGEERAKGNILERFSAQQFPDLHSELNLSSLELGDSALYFCASSPLPEGRSGETQYFGPGTRLLVL.

The V gene is TRBV5-4, the J gene TRBJ2-2, with D tentatively TRBD1 (5 bases). CDR1 and CDR2 from the germline V gene are SGHNT and YYREEE (reference sequence). The CDR3 has 13 amino acids. V dropped 1 base and J dropped 5 bases, with 6 bases sitting between them. The CDR3, as DNA: TGTGCCAGCAGCTTGACAGGAACCGGGGAGCTGTTTTTT. It translates to CASSLTGTGELFF.

The chain carries TRBV6-2 or TRBV6-3 and TRBJ2-7, with 8 bases matching TRBD1. Germline lookup yields CDR1 MNHEY and CDR2 SVGEGT. V gave up 0 bases and J gave up 5 bases; unmatched junction bases: 6. This CDR3 comprises 15 residues. The CDR3 sequence is CASSYSPTGVNEQYF. DNA for the CDR3: TGTGCCAGCAGTTACTCTCCGACAGGGGTCAACGAGCAGTACTTC.

V gene TRBV28 combines with J gene TRBJ1-6; 11 bases line up with TRBD1. Germline CDR1 and CDR2: MDHEN and SYDVKM. The CDR3 runs 15 residues. Germline trimming cut 3 bases from V and 9 bases from J; bases unmatched to any gene: 4. CDR3 residues: CASSLGDRGGSPLHF. For the CDR3, the DNA is TGTGCCAGCAGTTTGGGGGACAGGGGGGGTTCACCCCTCCACTTT.

The chain links TRBV19 to TRBJ2-7, with 10 bases that match TRBD1. The V segment lost 5 bases and the J segment 6 bases; nucleotides outside the gene matches: 7. CDR3 length: 14 residues. Germline CDR1 LNHDA, CDR2 SQIVND (reference sequence). The chain's CDR3 is CASSFSTGGGEQYF. CDR3 nucleotides: TGTGCCAGTAGTTTTTCGACAGGGGGCGGCGAGCAGTACTTC.

The chain uses TRBV2 and TRBJ2-3; 10 bases align to TRBD1. J lost 0 bases, V lost 4 bases, and 1 base had no gene match. The CDR3 is 15 amino acids. Germline CDR1 is SNHLY and CDR2 is FYNNEI. This chain's CDR3 is CASSGQGASTDTQYF. The CDR3 nucleotides read TGTGCCAGCAGTGGACAGGGGGCAAGCACAGATACGCAGTATTTT.

The chain carries TRBV28 and TRBJ1-2, with D maybe TRBD1 (6 bases). The CDR3 is 15 residues long. From germline, CDR1 is MDHEN and CDR2 SYDVKM. Trimming cost V 5 bases and J 0 bases, with 13 bases left between them. The CDR3 DNA reads as TGTGCCAGCAGTGTACAGGGCCGAGCTAACTATGGCTACACCTTC. It is translated as CASSVQGRANYGYTF.

The V call is TRBV25-1, the J call TRBJ1-4, with D maybe TRBD1 (6 bases). Trimming took 1 base from V and 3 from J, leaving 9 bases between them. Germline V gene data show CDR1 as MGHDK and CDR2 as SYGVNS. CDR3 size: 15 residues. CDR3 sequence: CASSESWGPNEKLFF. Written as DNA, the CDR3 is TGTGCCAGCAGTGAATCATGGGGGCCTAATGAAAAACTGTTTTTT.

The V call is TRBV18, the J call TRBJ2-7, with a weak D call TRBD1 (6 bases). Germline values: CDR1 KGHSH, CDR2 LQKENI. Between the trimmed V and J ends, which lost 0 bases and 6 bases, there was a span of 15 bases. CDR3 size: 15 residues. The CDR3, as DNA: TGTGCCAGCTCACCACCGAAGGACAGCTTTTCCGAGCAGTACTTC. This sequence encodes CASSPPKDSFSEQYF.

The chain links TRBV20-1 to TRBJ1-6; D perhaps matches TRBD1 (6 bases). V gave up 3 bases and J gave up 7 bases, with 10 bases separating them. CDR1 DFQATT and CDR2 SNEGSKA come from the germline V gene (reference sequence). There are 13 residues in the CDR3. CDR3 protein: CSASLTGNSPLHF. CDR3 nucleotides: TGCAGTGCTAGTCTAACAGGGAATTCACCCCTCCACTTT.

The chain couples TRBV4-1 to TRBJ1-1; TRBD1 is a possible D gene (5 bases). CDR3 length: 16 residues. Deletions cut 0 bases from V and 5 bases from J, with 16 bases between. Germline V gene lookup returns CDR1 MGHRA and CDR2 YSYEKL. As DNA, the CDR3 is TGCGCCAGCAGCCAAGATCCCATTATTGGGGGGACTGAAGCTTTCTTT. This codes for CASSQDPIIGGTEAFF.

The chain combines TRBV5-1 with TRBJ2-1; perhaps TRBD2 as D (5 bases). Germline V gene lookup returns CDR1 SGHRS and CDR2 YFSETQ. This CDR3 has 17 amino acids. With 0 bases removed from V and 7 bases from J, the gap between germline ends came to 20 bases. CDR3 amino acids: CASSLGEGAFSLNEQFF. For the CDR3, the DNA is TGCGCCAGCAGCTTGGGTGAGGGAGCCTTTTCTTTGAATGAGCAGTTCTTC.

The chain uses TRBV3-1 (or the pseudogene TRBV3-2) and TRBJ1-1; D is ambiguous. V lost 0 bases and J 4 bases, leaving 9 bases between the germline ends. Germline V gene lookup returns CDR1 LGHDT and CDR2 YNNKEL (reference sequence). The CDR3 consists of 14 residues. CDR3 sequence reads: CASSQEVPGTEAFF. The DNA of the CDR3 is TGTGCCAGCAGCCAAGAGGTACCAGGCACTGAAGCTTTCTTT.

The DNA of the CDR3 is TGTGCCAGCAGCTTTTGGGGAGAGAACACTGAAGCTTTCTTT. Protein product: CASSFWGENTEAFF. This chain uses TRBV28 with TRBJ1-1; no definite D call. V lost 6 bases and J 1 base, leaving 12 bases between the germline ends. CDR3 size: 14 residues. The germline V gene has CDR1 MDHEN and CDR2 SYDVKM.

This rearrangement joins TRBV11-2 to TRBJ1-2, with D possibly being TRBD1 (6 bases). Trimming pared 5 bases from V and 4 bases from J, leaving 11 bases between. CDR3 length: 13 residues. Germline CDR1 is SGHAT and CDR2 is FQNNGV. The CDR3 DNA follows: TGTGCCAGCAGCGCAGGACAGCTCTATGGCTACACCTTC. Its protein is CASSAGQLYGYTF. The full variable domain, completed using reference TRBV11-2 and TRBJ1-2, is EAGVAQSPRYKIIEKRQSVAFWCNPISGHATLYWYQQILGQGPKLLIQFQNNGVVDDSQLPKDRFSAERLKGVDSTLKIQPAKLEDSAVYLCASSAGQLYGYTFGSGTRLTVV.

The chain employs TRBV6-2 or TRBV6-3 and TRBJ1-2, with 7 bases fitting TRBD1. With V trimmed by 5 bases and J by 8 bases, 14 bases remained unmatched. The CDR3 runs to 15 residues. In germline, CDR1 is MNHEY, CDR2 SVGEGT. The CDR3, as DNA: TGTGCCAGCAGTCTTACAGGGGTTGGAGGATACGGCTACACCTTC. It specifies CASSLTGVGGYGYTF.

This clone came up once. This chain joins TRBV2 and TRBJ2-5; TRBD2 agrees at 7 bases. CDR1 and CDR2 from the germline V gene are SNHLY and FYNNEI. This CDR3 is 12 amino acids long. The J segment lost 5 bases and the V segment lost 7 bases, leaving 4 bases of the junction unmatched. CDR3 sequence: CASTREGETQYF. CDR3 sequence (DNA): TGTGCCAGCACGAGGGAGGGGGAGACCCAGTACTTC.

The chain carries TRBV12-3 or TRBV12-4 and TRBJ2-1, with D possibly matching TRBD1 (6 bases). V gave up 3 bases and J gave up 7 bases, with 10 bases separating them. This CDR3 spans 13 amino acids. DNA for the CDR3: TGTGCCAGCAGTTTTTACAGGGCGAATGAGCAGTTCTTC. It codes for CASSFYRANEQFF.

This clone appeared a few times. The rearrangement joins TRBV10-3 to TRBJ1-6; the match to TRBD1 covers 7 bases. The CDR3 covers 15 residues. The trim removed 0 bases at V and 6 bases at J, leaving 2 bases unmatched. Germline lookup yields CDR1 ENHRY and CDR2 SYGVKD. The CDR3 nucleotides read TGTGCCATCAGTGAGTCGTACAGGGGTAATTCACCCCTCCACTTT. It encodes CAISESYRGNSPLHF.

The chain is built from TRBV28 and TRBJ2-4, with a tentative D call TRBD1 (5 bases). The V end was cut by 5 bases, the J end by 3 bases, with 14 bases between. CDR1 is MDHEN and CDR2 is SYDVKM in the germline V gene. This CDR3 region has 15 residues. The CDR3, as DNA: TGTGCCAGCAGTCCGACAGCCTCGAACAAAAACATTCAGTACTTC. Translated, it gives CASSPTASNKNIQYF.

The V and J genes are TRBV9 and TRBJ2-5; TRBD2 matches 7 bases. Germline values: CDR1 SGDLS, CDR2 YYNGEE. V shed 4 bases, J shed 0 bases, and the junction held 9 bases outside the gene matches. The CDR3 is 16 amino acids. Here the CDR3 reads CASSRSSGLYQETQYF. CDR3 in DNA: TGTGCCAGCAGCAGATCTAGCGGACTGTACCAAGAGACCCAGTACTTC.

The chain employs TRBV7-9 and TRBJ2-3; perhaps TRBD2 as D (6 bases). CDR3 size: 14 residues. Germline V gene sequence: CDR1 SEHNR, CDR2 FQNEAQ (reference sequence). Trimming pared 8 bases from V and 0 bases from J, leaving 12 bases between. CDR3 amino acids: CASVDGTSTDTQYF. The CDR3 DNA follows: TGTGCCAGCGTAGACGGGACTAGCACAGATACGCAGTATTTT.

This chain links TRBV7-2 with TRBJ1-1; D is perhaps TRBD1 (6 bases). The CDR3 totals 16 residues. Between the trimmed V and J ends, which lost 5 bases and 2 bases, there was a span of 18 bases. Germline CDR1 SGHTA, CDR2 FQGNSA. The CDR3 DNA sequence: TGTGCCAGCAGCCGGCGGTCAGGGGATGGAAACACTGAAGCTTTCTTT. Its translation: CASSRRSGDGNTEAFF. The entire variable domain, with the rest obtained from reference TRBV7-2 and TRBJ1-1, is as follows: GAGVSQSPSNKVTEKGKDVELRCDPISGHTALYWYRQSLGQGLEFLIYFQGNSAPDKSGLPSDRFSAERTGGSVSTLTIQRTQQEDSAVYLCASSRRSGDGNTEAFFGQGTRLTVV.

V usage is TRBV3-1 (or the pseudogene TRBV3-2) and J usage is TRBJ1-1; D unresolved. V shed 0 bases and J shed 7 bases, with 12 bases lying between them. CDR1 is LGHDT, CDR2 YNNKEL, per germline (reference sequence). This CDR3 contains 14 residues. This CDR3 is CASSQELREYEAFF. The DNA of the CDR3 is TGTGCCAGCAGCCAAGAGTTGCGGGAGTATGAAGCTTTCTTT.

V and J are TRBV12-2 and TRBJ1-1. TRBV12-2 is an annotated pseudogene. This CDR3 contains 13 residues. This chain's CDR3 is CASRCLARGEAFF. CDR3 nucleotides: TGTGCAAGTCGCTGCTTAGCACGGGGTGAAGCTTTCTTT.

This clone was observed a single time. The genes are TRBV4-3 and TRBJ1-3; 7 nucleotides align to TRBD1. J was trimmed by 8 bases and V by 1 base; bases with no gene match: 8. Per the germline V gene, CDR1 is LGHNA and CDR2 is YSLEER. CDR3 length: 15 amino acids. The CDR3 DNA reads as TGCGCCAGCAGCCAAGTTGTGACAGGGTCACACACCATATATTTT. Its protein product is CASSQVVTGSHTIYF.

The chain has TRBV15 and TRBJ1-1; no firm D call. CDR1 and CDR2 from the germline V gene are LNHNV and YYDKDF (reference sequence). The CDR3 contains 12 residues. The germline V and J ends were trimmed by 2 bases and 1 base, with 2 bases remaining between them. CDR3 coding DNA: TGTGCCACCAGCAGACAGAACACTGAAGCTTTCTTT. Residues: CATSRQNTEAFF. The variable domain in full, with the rest retrieved from reference TRBV15 and TRBJ1-1, is DAMVIQNPRYQVTQFGKPVTLSCSQTLNHNVMYWYQQKSSQAPKLLFHYYDKDFNNEADTPDNFQSRRPNTSFCFLDIRSPGLGDTAMYLCATSRQNTEAFFGQGTRLTVV.